The source of this T cell receptor (beta chain) is a study of blood T cell repertoires in COVID-19. With 6 bases removed from V and 7 bases from J, the gap between germline ends came to 16 bases. Germline assignment: CDR1 KGHSH and CDR2 LQKENI. This CDR3 spans 14 amino acids. Produced via immunoSEQ multiplex PCR; TCRdb's table is partial and in-frame only. The table lists almost 250,000 clones, around nine tenths of them singletons. V and J are TRBV18 and TRBJ2-1; tentatively, D is TRBD1 (5 bases). The sequencing sample was made of peripheral blood. The source of this sequence is a woman aged 55-70 years who had recovered from COVID-19. The CDR3 protein is CASSPPQGVNEQFF. CDR3 in DNA: TGTGCCAGCTCGCCTCCGCAGGGTGTTAATGAGCAGTTCTTC.